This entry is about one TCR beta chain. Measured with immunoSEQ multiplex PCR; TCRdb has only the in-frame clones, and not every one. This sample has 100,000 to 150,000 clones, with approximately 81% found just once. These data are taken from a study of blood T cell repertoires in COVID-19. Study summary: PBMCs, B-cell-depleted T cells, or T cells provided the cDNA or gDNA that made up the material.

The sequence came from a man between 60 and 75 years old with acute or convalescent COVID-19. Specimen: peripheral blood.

The CDR3 region has the DNA TGTGCCAGCAGGTACGACAGGGCCACTGAAGCTTTCTTT. It specifies CASRYDRATEAFF. The chain joins TRBV7-2 to TRBJ1-1; 7 bases are shared with TRBD1. This CDR3 is built from 13 residues. V was pared by 6 bases and J by 4 bases, with 5 bases of the junction left unmatched. Germline lookup yields CDR1 SGHTA and CDR2 FQGNSA.